One sample yielded the 8 T cell receptor beta chains listed below, sequenced in a study of blood T cell repertoires in COVID-19. The method was immunoSEQ multiplex PCR; TCRdb's version includes in-frame clones alone and lacks a portion of them. The data show about 98,000 clones, more than 70% seen once. Sequencing was done on a sample of peripheral blood. These receptors were collected from a man between 65 and 85 years old with acute or convalescent COVID-19.

The rearrangement links TRBV19 to TRBJ1-2, with D possibly being TRBD1 (6 bases). The CDR3 contains 14 residues. Germline V gene data show CDR1 as LNHDA and CDR2 as SQIVND (reference sequence). Trimming left V 5 bases short and J 6 bases short, with 16 bases between. The CDR3 sequence is CASSPARGLDGYTF. The CDR3 nucleotides are TGTGCCAGTAGTCCGGCGAGGGGGTTGGATGGCTACACCTTC.

The chain carries TRBV5-1 and TRBJ2-2; 9 bases are a match to TRBD2. V dropped 2 bases and J dropped 6; count of bases not matched to a gene: 8. CDR1 SGHRS and CDR2 YFSETQ come from the germline V gene. The CDR3 is 16 residues long. Written as DNA, the CDR3 is TGCGCCAGCAGCTTTTCGTCGGTAGCGGGAGCCGGGGAGCTGTTTTTT. Protein sequence: CASSFSSVAGAGELFF.

This chain uses TRBV5-1 with TRBJ2-1; D is perhaps TRBD1 (6 bases). CDR3 size: 13 residues. Trimming took 4 bases from V and 10 from J, leaving 15 bases between them. The V gene's germline CDR1 is SGHRS and CDR2 YFSETQ. The CDR3 is CASSMTGQGEQFF. The CDR3 DNA reads TGCGCCAGCAGCATGACAGGTCAGGGGGAGCAGTTCTTC.

The V and J genes are TRBV6-2 or TRBV6-3 and TRBJ2-5; no firm D call. Germline V gene lookup returns CDR1 MNHEY and CDR2 SVGEGT. This CDR3 is 11 amino acids long. Trimming shortened V by 1 base and J by 9 bases, and 6 bases separated the two germline ends. CDR3 in DNA: TGTGCCAGCAGTTACTATCTAGCCCAGTACTTC. As protein: CASSYYLAQYF.

The count of this clone is one. The rearrangement joins TRBV6-5 to TRBJ1-2; D not certain. CDR1 is MNHEY and CDR2 is SVGAGI in the germline V gene. The CDR3 totals 14 residues. Trimming cost V 0 bases and J 7 bases, with 12 bases left between them. The CDR3 DNA sequence: TGTGCCAGCAGTTACTCGCGAGCGTTCAGTGGCTACACCTTC. This sequence encodes CASSYSRAFSGYTF.

The chain carries TRBV2 and TRBJ1-1; D call uncertain. The CDR3 length is 14 residues. With 5 bases removed from V and 0 bases from J, the gap between germline ends came to 10 bases. Germline CDR1 SNHLY, CDR2 FYNNEI. The CDR3 nucleotides are TGTGCCAGCAGTCCGGGTCGTTTGAACACTGAAGCTTTCTTT. Translation gives CASSPGRLNTEAFF. The full variable domain, its missing parts supplied by reference TRBV2 and TRBJ1-1, is EPEVTQTPSHQVTQMGQEVILRCVPISNHLYFYWYRQILGQKVEFLVSFYNNEISEKSEIFDDQFSVERPDGSNFTLKIRSTKLEDSAMYFCASSPGRLNTEAFFGQGTRLTVV.

Comments on this clone: Germline and junction disagree at one end, which may indicate a read error. The genes are TRBV7-8 and TRBJ2-5; TRBD1 matches at 9 bases. CDR3 length: 15 amino acids. In germline, CDR1 is SGHVS, CDR2 FQNEAQ. Here the CDR3 reads CASSLGVSGTGIKHF. CDR3 bases: TGTGCCAGCAGCTTAGGAGTATCAGGGACAGGGATTAAGCACTTC.

The chain links TRBV6-1 to TRBJ2-2; D not certain. Trimming removed 6 bases from V and 0 bases from J, with 5 bases in between. This CDR3 region has 13 residues. Per germline, CDR1 MNHNS and CDR2 SASEGT. CDR3: CASSPTNTGELFF. The CDR3 DNA is TGTGCCAGCAGCCCCACGAACACCGGGGAGCTGTTTTTT.